A selection of T cell receptor beta chains follows, all from one sample in a study of shared T cell receptors in the human thymus. Some clones are missing from TCRdb's copy, which holds only in-frame ones; the method was immunoSEQ multiplex PCR. The repertoire consists of some 760,000 clones, with 75% to 90% occurring once and the leading ten covering about 0.011%. A further study also used this sample, focusing on human thymus T cells.

The sequencing sample was made of thymocytes. Receptors originate from a girl under three years old with a congenital heart defect. CDR3s include the opening cysteine and the closing phenylalanine or tryptophan. D genes are given only for firm matches. Rows may omit the clone size; those that give it use once, few, many or a size class.

d_gene	v_gene	abundance	j_gene	CDR3nt	CDR3aa
TRBD1	TRBV25-1	few	TRBJ1-1	TGTGCCAGCAGAACGGACAGGGGAGGCACTGAAGCTTTCTTT	CASRTDRGGTEAFF
-	TRBV10-3	-	TRBJ1-5	TGTGCCATCAGTGAAGGTCAGCGGGCTGATCAGCCCCAGCATTTT	CAISEGQRADQPQHF
TRBD1	TRBV5-8	-	TRBJ1-5	TGTGCCAGCAGCACGATGGGGACAGATTATCGGCCCCAGCATTTT	CASSTMGTDYRPQHF
TRBD1	TRBV14	-	TRBJ1-4	TGTGCCAGCAGCCCCCATGAACAGGGGGGAGAAAAACTGTTTTTT	CASSPHEQGGEKLFF
TRBD1	TRBV7-9	-	TRBJ1-1	TGTGCCAGCATCAGTGGGGGGGAAGGGGGCGGGAGGACTGAAGCTTTCTTT	CASISGGEGGGRTEAFF
-	TRBV6-5	few	TRBJ1-2	TGTGCCAGCAGTTATGTAGGGGGAAGCTATGGCTACACCTTC	CASSYVGGSYGYTF
-	TRBV5-5	-	TRBJ1-1	TGTGCCACCAAAAGCAGGGGAAGAGGGACTGAAGCTTTCTTT	CATKSRGRGTEAFF
-	TRBV6-1	-	TRBJ2-5	TGTGCCAGCAGTGAAGAGGGACACCTCCAAGAGACCCAGTACTTC	CASSEEGHLQETQYF
-	TRBV6-6	-	TRBJ1-1	TGTGCCAGCAGTTACTCGTCAGGGCGTTTCGCTGAAGCTTTCTTT	CASSYSSGRFAEAFF
-	TRBV7-9	-	TRBJ2-1	TGTGCCAGCAGTCCCCCCGACTCCTCCGTGTACAATGAGCAGTTCTTC	CASSPPDSSVYNEQFF
TRBD1	TRBV6-1	-	TRBJ1-2	TGTGCCACCGAACCCTCGGGACAGGAGGGCTATGGCTACACCTTC	CATEPSGQEGYGYTF
-	TRBV15	-	TRBJ1-5	TGTGCCACCAGACTTTCACCCCACCATAGCAATCAGCCCCAGCATTTT	CATRLSPHHSNQPQHF
TRBD2	TRBV27	-	TRBJ2-3	TGTGCCAGCAGTTCCACTAGCGGGGGGGTCACAGATACGCAGTATTTT	CASSSTSGGVTDTQYF
-	TRBV25-1	-	TRBJ2-3	TGTGCCAGCAGTGAACACCCGGGACAATCAGATACGCAGTATTTT	CASSEHPGQSDTQYF
-	TRBV7-2	-	TRBJ2-7	TGTGCCAGCAGCAGACAGGACTACGAGCAGTACTTC	CASSRQDYEQYF
-	TRBV5-8	-	TRBJ1-6	TGTGCCAGCAGCTTGGTAGGGGACTGCGTTACTTCACCCCTCCACTTT	CASSLVGDCVTSPLHF
-	TRBV11-2	-	TRBJ1-2	TGTGCCAGCAGCCCGGAACGCGGCGGGGGCGATGGCTACACCTTC	CASSPERGGGDGYTF
-	TRBV6-5	-	TRBJ1-2	TGTGCCAGCAGTTACCGAAAACGGAACTATGGCTACACCTTC	CASSYRKRNYGYTF
-	TRBV7-9	once	TRBJ2-3	TGTGCCAGCAGCTTACGGGTTCCCGATCGCGCAGATACGCAGTATTTT	CASSLRVPDRADTQYF
TRBD1	TRBV10-3	-	TRBJ1-1	TGTGCCATCAGTGACTCAGGACAGGGGAGGACTGAAGCTTTCTTT	CAISDSGQGRTEAFF
-	TRBV5-1	-	TRBJ1-2	TGCGCCAGCAGCCGCAACAGGCTGGGTAACTATGGCTACACCTTC	CASSRNRLGNYGYTF
TRBD1	TRBV5-1	-	TRBJ1-2	TGCGCCAGCAGCTTGGACACAAATGGGACAGGTAACTATGGCTACACCTTC	CASSLDTNGTGNYGYTF
TRBD1	TRBV27	-	TRBJ1-1	TGTGCCAGCAGTTTGATCAGAACAGGGGGTAGATTTTTTGACACTGAAGCTTTCTTT	CASSLIRTGGRFFDTEAFF
-	TRBV5-1	-	TRBJ2-7	TGCGCCAGCAGCTTGGTATGGTGGCCCTCCTACGAGCAGTACTTC	CASSLVWWPSYEQYF
TRBD1	TRBV5-6	-	TRBJ2-2	TGTGCCACCTCGACAGGGTCAAACACCGGGGAGCTGTTTTTT	CATSTGSNTGELFF
-	TRBV4-1	-	TRBJ2-3	TGCGCCAGCAGCCACGGACGGAAGAGGACTAGCACAGATACGCAGTATTTT	CASSHGRKRTSTDTQYF
-	TRBV7-9	-	TRBJ1-3	TGTGCCAGCAGCCATCCCGGGCAGGGGACCCTAAACACCATATATTTT	CASSHPGQGTLNTIYF
-	TRBV5-1	-	TRBJ2-5	TGCGCCAGCAGCACAAGGGCAGGGCAAGAGACCCAGTACTTC	CASSTRAGQETQYF
TRBD2	TRBV5-1	-	TRBJ2-3	TGCGCCAGCAGCTTGCCGGGACCCCCGGGACTAGCGTCACCCGCACGAGGCACAGATACGCAGTATTTT	CASSLPGPPGLASPARGTDTQYF
-	TRBV5-6	-	TRBJ2-5	TGTGCCAGCCGTCGGAAGGGGGGGCATAAGGAGACCCAGTACTTC	CASRRKGGHKETQYF
TRBD1	TRBV9	-	TRBJ1-1	TGTGCCAGCAGCGAACAGGGGACAATGAACACTGAAGCTTTCTTT	CASSEQGTMNTEAFF
-	TRBV14	-	TRBJ2-1	TGTGCCAGCAGCCAAGGTTTAGCGTGGAGGCCCCCTCATGAGCAGTTCTTC	CASSQGLAWRPPHEQFF
TRBD1	TRBV7-9	-	TRBJ2-7	TGTGCCAGCAGCTCCACCGGGACAGGGAACTACGAGCAGTACTTC	CASSSTGTGNYEQYF
-	TRBV25-1	-	TRBJ1-1	TGTGCCAGCAGTGAATATCCGGGGAAGGAGGAGAACACTGAAGCTTTCTTT	CASSEYPGKEENTEAFF
-	TRBV12-2	once	TRBJ1-6	TGTGCAAGTCGCTTAGGGGGAACCGGGACATGCATAAATCGAGATAATTCACCCCTCCACTTT	CASRLGGTGTCINRDNSPLHF
-	TRBV19	-	TRBJ1-5	TGTGCCAGTAGGGCAGGGGTGAACAATCAGCCCCAGCATTTT	CASRAGVNNQPQHF
TRBD1	TRBV27	few	TRBJ1-6	TGTGCCAGCAGCGACAGGGGTTCACCCCTCCACTTT	CASSDRGSPLHF
-	TRBV4-2	-	TRBJ2-5	TGTGCCAGCAGCCAAGTGTCCGTTCAAGAGACCCAGTACTTC	CASSQVSVQETQYF
TRBD1	TRBV2	-	TRBJ1-3	TGTGCCAGCAGGTCAGGGGGCGAATTTCGTGTGGGGATAATCCCTGGAAACACCATATATTTT	CASRSGGEFRVGIIPGNTIYF
TRBD1	TRBV7-9	-	TRBJ1-1	TGTGCCAGCAGCTATGGGGGACAGCCTCTAGCGGGAGCTTTCTTT	CASSYGGQPLAGAFF
TRBD1	TRBV6-1	-	TRBJ2-5	TGTGCCAGCAGGGCGACAGGGGCCCACCAAGAGACCCAGTACTTC	CASRATGAHQETQYF
-	TRBV27	-	TRBJ2-7	TGTGCCAGCAGAGACTTGAGGGCCTACGAGCAGTACTTC	CASRDLRAYEQYF
TRBD1	TRBV6-5	-	TRBJ2-7	TGTGCCAGTGGACAGGGCCCCTACGAGCAGTACTTC	CASGQGPYEQYF
-	TRBV6-1	-	TRBJ1-5	TGTGCCAGCAGTGAAGCAACGGGGGGGGACACCCAGCATTTT	CASSEATGGDTQHF
TRBD1	TRBV19	-	TRBJ1-2	TGTGCCAGTAACGAGAGGGACAGCTATGGCTACACCTTC	CASNERDSYGYTF
-	TRBV7-2	-	TRBJ1-3	TGTGCCAGCAGACGAAAACAGGGCTCTGGAAACACCATATATTTT	CASRRKQGSGNTIYF
TRBD2	TRBV5-1	-	TRBJ2-1	TGCGCCAGCAGCGTACCTTCTAGCGGGGGGAACAATGAGCAGTTCTTC	CASSVPSSGGNNEQFF
-	TRBV11-1	-	TRBJ1-6	TGTGCCAGCAGCTGGAGGAGGGGTTCACCCCTCCACTTT	CASSWRRGSPLHF
-	TRBV13	-	TRBJ2-4	TGTGCCAGCAGCTTATATCGGGTGTGGGCCAAAAACATTCAGTACTTC	CASSLYRVWAKNIQYF
TRBD1	TRBV13	few	TRBJ1-2	TGTGCCAGCAGCAAAAGACAGGGTGGATACACCTTC	CASSKRQGGYTF
-	TRBV27	-	TRBJ2-3	TGTGCCAGCAGTTTTGGGCAAAAAACTAGCACCCGCGCGGATACGCAGTATTTT	CASSFGQKTSTRADTQYF
TRBD2	TRBV29-1	-	TRBJ2-7	TGCAGCGTTGACGGGACTAGCGGGGGGACCCAATACGAGCAGTACTTC	CSVDGTSGGTQYEQYF